Presented here are 26 T cell receptor beta chains from one specimen sequenced in a study of T cell changes during pregnancy in multiple sclerosis. Sequencing used immunoSEQ multiplex PCR; TCRdb keeps in-frame clones, though not all of them. The data contain 15,000 to 20,000 clones, roughly 96% of them singletons. This material consisted of peripheral blood, taken in the third trimester of pregnancy. The receptors originated from a female donor with multiple sclerosis, enrolled in a pregnancy study.

This rearrangement joins TRBV7-9 to TRBJ2-7, with 8 nucleotides matching TRBD1. V shed 2 bases and J 0 bases; nucleotides not matched to a gene: 6. The germline V gene encodes CDR1 SEHNR and CDR2 FQNEAQ (reference sequence). The CDR3 is 16 residues long. The CDR3 DNA sequence: TGTGCCAGCAGCTTACGACAGGGGTCCTCCTCCTACGAGCAGTACTTC. It translates to CASSLRQGSSSYEQYF.

The chain uses TRBV19 and TRBJ1-3; D may be TRBD1 (6 bases). Trimming took off 8 bases at V and 0 bases at J, with 17 bases between the two ends. Germline CDR1 and CDR2: LNHDA and SQIVND (reference sequence). The CDR3 consists of 16 residues. CDR3 residues: CASRLTGGSSGNTIYF. The CDR3 DNA reads as TGTGCCAGTCGTCTGACAGGCGGTTCCTCTGGAAACACCATATATTTT.

This clone ranks as medium-sized. The DNA of the CDR3 is TGTGCCAGCAACGGACGGGATCGAATCTACGAGCAGTACTTC. Translated: CASNGRDRIYEQYF. The chain combines TRBV2 with TRBJ2-7; maybe TRBD2 (5 bases). Trimming pared 7 bases from V and 3 bases from J, leaving 16 bases between. There are 14 residues in the CDR3. CDR1 is SNHLY, CDR2 FYNNEI, per germline. Using reference TRBV2 and TRBJ2-7 for the parts outside the CDR3, the full variable domain is EPEVTQTPSHQVTQMGQEVILRCVPISNHLYFYWYRQILGQKVEFLVSFYNNEISEKSEIFDDQFSVERPDGSNFTLKIRSTKLEDSAMYFCASNGRDRIYEQYFGPGTRLTVT.

The rearrangement joins TRBV11-2 to TRBJ2-4; TRBD2 matches at 7 bases. The CDR3 runs to 16 residues. Germline-derived CDR1 and CDR2 are SGHAT and FQNNGV. Trimming at V came to 5 bases and at J to 0 bases, leaving 7 bases not matched to a gene. This CDR3 is CASSRVGGGAKNIQYF. DNA of the CDR3: TGTGCCAGCAGCCGGGTAGGCGGGGGAGCCAAAAACATTCAGTACTTC.

The chain employs TRBV2 and TRBJ1-5, with 9 bases aligning to TRBD1. The CDR3 extends over 14 amino acids. V shed 3 bases, J shed 9 bases, and the junction held 6 bases outside the gene matches. Germline lookup yields CDR1 SNHLY and CDR2 FYNNEI. In nucleotides, the CDR3 is TGTGCCAGCAGTGACGGGACAGGGTTAGGGCCCCAGCATTTT. The encoded protein is CASSDGTGLGPQHF.

This chain joins TRBV6-5 and TRBJ1-4, with 8 nucleotides matching TRBD1. Germline CDR1 and CDR2: MNHEY and SVGAGI. J gave up 5 bases and V 4 bases, and 6 bases lay outside the gene matches. CDR3 length equals 15 residues. CDR3 nucleotides: TGTGCCAGCAGTTCCCACAGGGGGAGGAATGAAAAACTGTTTTTT. Its protein is CASSSHRGRNEKLFF.

CDR3 protein: CASSEGTGIYEQYF. Written as DNA, the CDR3 is TGTGCCAGCAGTGAAGGGACAGGAATCTACGAGCAGTACTTC. V is TRBV2 and J is TRBJ2-7; 7 nucleotides match TRBD1. Germline V lookup: CDR1 SNHLY, CDR2 FYNNEI. Trimming cost V 1 base and J 3 bases; bases outside gene matches: 3. The CDR3 extends over 14 amino acids.

The J gene is TRBJ1-3, the V gene TRBV6-6, with D tentatively TRBD1 (5 bases). The CDR3 length is 16 residues. V was cut by 4 bases and J by 0 bases, with 13 bases left in between. The germline V gene encodes CDR1 MNHNY and CDR2 SVGAGI (reference sequence). The CDR3 reads CASSFTSGGSGNTIYF. The DNA for the CDR3 is TGTGCCAGCAGTTTTACCTCGGGGGGCTCTGGAAACACCATATATTTT.

The rearrangement joins TRBV7-6 to TRBJ2-7; 12 bases line up with TRBD2. V gave up 5 bases and J gave up 5 bases; unmatched junction bases: 1. The CDR3 contains 13 residues. CDR1 SGHVS and CDR2 FNYEAQ come from the germline V gene. The CDR3 protein is CASSPSGRDEQYF. The CDR3 region has the DNA TGTGCCAGCAGCCCTAGCGGGAGGGACGAGCAGTACTTC.

This rearrangement joins TRBV30 to TRBJ2-5; a weak D match, TRBD2 (5 bases). Between the trimmed V and J ends, which lost 3 bases and 6 bases, there was a span of 14 bases. The germline gives CDR1 GTSNPN, CDR2 SVGIG (reference sequence). The CDR3 has 13 residues. DNA of the CDR3: TGTGCCTGGAGCTTCTTGGGGAGACAGACCCAGTACTTC. It is translated as CAWSFLGRQTQYF.

This chain links TRBV7-9 with TRBJ2-3; 9 bases are shared with TRBD2. The CDR3 runs 15 residues. The junction had 4 bases not matched to a gene; V was cut back by 6 bases and J by 0 bases. Germline CDR1 and CDR2: SEHNR and FQNEAQ (reference sequence). The CDR3 DNA reads as TGTGCCAGCAGACTGAGCGGGGGGAGCACAGATACGCAGTATTTT. Translated: CASRLSGGSTDTQYF.

The chain employs TRBV9 and TRBJ2-7, with a weak D call TRBD1 (5 bases). Trimming took 0 bases from V and 5 from J, leaving 9 bases between them. The length of the CDR3 is 13 residues. The germline V gene has CDR1 SGDLS and CDR2 YYNGEE. The CDR3 reads CASSVEGIDEQYF. DNA of the CDR3: TGTGCCAGCAGCGTAGAGGGGATCGACGAGCAGTACTTC.

The CDR3: CASSQFSAGYEKLFF. CDR3 coding DNA: TGTGCCAGCAGCCAATTCTCGGCCGGGTATGAAAAACTGTTTTTT. J is TRBJ1-4 and V is TRBV16; D is ambiguous. V was shortened by 1 base and J by 6 bases, with 12 bases between the two germline ends. Germline-derived CDR1 and CDR2 are KGHSY and FQNENV. The CDR3 contains 15 residues.

The chain couples TRBV7-3 to TRBJ2-5; D perhaps matches TRBD1 (6 bases). Trimming cost V 5 bases and J 1 base, with 8 bases left between them. This CDR3 contains 13 residues. CDR1 and CDR2 (germline): SGHTA, FQGTGA. The CDR3, as DNA: TGTGCCAGCAGCAGGACAGTCCAAGAGACCCAGTACTTC. Translated: CASSRTVQETQYF.

The chain links TRBV7-2 to TRBJ1-4, with 10 bases fitting TRBD1. Looked up from germline, CDR1 is SGHTA and CDR2 is FQGNSA. The CDR3 sequence is 14 residues long. Trimming at V came to 6 bases and at J to 6 bases, leaving 4 bases not matched to a gene. CDR3 in DNA: TGTGCCAGCAGTACCGGGACAGGGGATGAAAAACTGTTTTTT. Its translation is CASSTGTGDEKLFF.

The chain couples TRBV2 to TRBJ2-7; D is uncertain. V was trimmed by 8 bases and J by 2 bases, leaving 13 bases between them. This CDR3 is built from 13 residues. Germline lookup yields CDR1 SNHLY and CDR2 FYNNEI. The CDR3 reads CASRHSSPYEQYF. The CDR3 DNA reads TGTGCCAGCCGGCATAGCTCCCCCTACGAGCAGTACTTC.

This rearrangement joins TRBV25-1 to TRBJ1-2; no definite D call. The CDR3 runs 16 residues. Germline CDR1 MGHDK, CDR2 SYGVNS. V shed 4 bases and J shed 0 bases, with 15 bases lying between them. The chain's CDR3 is CASSGNLPGANYGYTF. The CDR3 coding sequence is TGTGCCAGCAGTGGTAACCTCCCGGGAGCTAACTATGGCTACACCTTC.

This chain uses TRBV29-1 with TRBJ2-5; no clear D. V dropped 4 bases and J dropped 1 base, with 7 bases sitting between them. CDR3 length: 12 amino acids. The germline gives CDR1 SQVTM, CDR2 ANQGSEA. The CDR3 reads CSVGVFQETQYF. The DNA of the CDR3 is TGCAGCGTTGGTGTCTTCCAAGAGACCCAGTACTTC.

V usage is TRBV5-4 and J usage is TRBJ2-7; TRBD2 matches at 7 bases. With 0 bases clipped from V and 2 bases from J, the junction kept 5 bases outside the gene matches. Germline V gene lookup returns CDR1 SGHNT and CDR2 YYREEE (reference sequence). This CDR3 is 15 amino acids long. CDR3 protein: CASSLGTSVPYEQYF. The CDR3 coding sequence is TGTGCCAGCAGCTTGGGGACTAGTGTTCCCTACGAGCAGTACTTC. The full variable domain, its missing parts supplied by reference TRBV5-4 and TRBJ2-7, is ETGVTQSPTHLIKTRGQQVTLRCSSQSGHNTVSWYQQALGQGPQFIFQYYREEENGRGNFPPRFSGLQFPNYSSELNVNALELDDSALYLCASSLGTSVPYEQYFGPGTRLTVT.

The CDR3 DNA sequence: TGCGCCAGCAGCCAAACGGGGATCCGTGAGACCCAGTACTTC. This translates into CASSQTGIRETQYF. J is TRBJ2-5 and V is TRBV5-1; D may be TRBD2 (5 bases). CDR3 length: 14 amino acids. Looked up from germline, CDR1 is SGHRS and CDR2 is YFSETQ. The V end was cut by 4 bases, the J end by 5 bases, with 15 bases between.

The CDR3 is CSASSYGYTF. The CDR3, as DNA: TGCAGCGCAAGTAGCTATGGCTACACCTTC. The chain carries TRBV29-1 and TRBJ1-2; no reliable D call. V gave up 7 bases and J gave up 4 bases, with 7 bases separating them. Germline lookup yields CDR1 SQVTM and CDR2 ANQGSEA. The CDR3 runs 10 residues.

The chain combines TRBV11-3 with TRBJ1-5; 9 nucleotides agree with TRBD1. Germline V CDR1 and CDR2: SGHNT, YENEEA. V shed 1 base and J 1 base; nucleotides not matched to a gene: 8. This CDR3 contains 18 residues. The chain's CDR3 is CASSLVEGQGWSNQPQHF. The CDR3 nucleotides are TGTGCCAGCAGCTTAGTAGAGGGACAGGGTTGGAGCAATCAGCCCCAGCATTTT.

This rearrangement joins TRBV5-4 to TRBJ1-1; 9 bases are a match to TRBD1. The ends lost 4 bases at V and 1 base at J; junction bases unmatched: 5. The CDR3 sequence is 15 residues long. Germline V gene lookup returns CDR1 SGHNT and CDR2 YYREEE (reference sequence). This CDR3 is CASSGDRAKNTEAFF. In DNA, the CDR3 is TGTGCCAGCAGCGGGGACAGGGCTAAGAACACTGAAGCTTTCTTT. The whole variable domain, filled in from reference TRBV5-4 and TRBJ1-1, reads ETGVTQSPTHLIKTRGQQVTLRCSSQSGHNTVSWYQQALGQGPQFIFQYYREEENGRGNFPPRFSGLQFPNYSSELNVNALELDDSALYLCASSGDRAKNTEAFFGQGTRLTVV.

This rearrangement joins TRBV7-9 to TRBJ2-2; TRBD1 might be the D (5 bases). Germline CDR1 SEHNR, CDR2 FQNEAQ (reference sequence). The CDR3 is 13 amino acids. Trimming left V 3 bases short and J 6 bases short, with 8 bases between. DNA for the CDR3: TGTGCCAGCAGCTTGCAGGGTTCCGGGGAGCTGTTTTTT. Encoded protein: CASSLQGSGELFF.

V and J are TRBV19 and TRBJ2-1, with a weak D call TRBD1 (5 bases). The germline gives CDR1 LNHDA, CDR2 SQIVND (reference sequence). The CDR3 length is 13 residues. The V end lost 2 bases, the J end lost 7 bases, and 9 bases lay between the germline ends. The CDR3 DNA follows: TGTGCCAGTAGTATATGGGGCCCGAATGAGCAGTTCTTC. It translates to CASSIWGPNEQFF.

This chain connects TRBV5-1 to TRBJ2-3; 15 positions agree with TRBD2. Trimming at V came to 7 bases and at J to 0 bases, leaving 6 bases not matched to a gene. CDR1 is SGHRS and CDR2 is YFSETQ in the germline V gene. This CDR3 contains 17 residues. This CDR3 reads CASRGLAGGTSTDTQYF. The DNA for the CDR3 is TGCGCCAGCCGGGGACTAGCGGGAGGCACTAGCACAGATACGCAGTATTTT.